This T cell receptor (beta chain) emerged from a study of cytomegalovirus exposure and HLA in healthy donors. Findings and caveats of the study: It was about 180 TCR beta chains that were listed as cytomegalovirus-associated. Usually a TCR sequence was rare, but some public TCRs were found in many donors. Subsequent analysis found a tendency for first-cohort TCR clusters to co-occur within the 110 or so validation repertoires. With high specificity and sensitivity, the classifier reportedly diagnosed cytomegalovirus status.

The CDR3 is 11 residues long. Trimming left V 5 bases short and J 3 bases short, with 5 bases between. Germline V CDR1 and CDR2: SGHVS, FQNEAQ. Concerning this clone: Its antigen is unknown.

Repertoires were generated with immunoSEQ multiplex PCR, while TCRdb's copy carries only in-frame clones and drops some. Among about 170,000 clones listed, about 86% were seen once. The chain employs TRBV7-8 and TRBJ2-7; D is unresolved. This TCR derives from a woman in her late teens or twenties in good health and CMV-seronegative. The sequencing input was PBMCs. Here the CDR3 reads CASSLVYEQYF. CDR3 in DNA: TGTGCCAGCAGCCTCGTCTACGAGCAGTACTTC.